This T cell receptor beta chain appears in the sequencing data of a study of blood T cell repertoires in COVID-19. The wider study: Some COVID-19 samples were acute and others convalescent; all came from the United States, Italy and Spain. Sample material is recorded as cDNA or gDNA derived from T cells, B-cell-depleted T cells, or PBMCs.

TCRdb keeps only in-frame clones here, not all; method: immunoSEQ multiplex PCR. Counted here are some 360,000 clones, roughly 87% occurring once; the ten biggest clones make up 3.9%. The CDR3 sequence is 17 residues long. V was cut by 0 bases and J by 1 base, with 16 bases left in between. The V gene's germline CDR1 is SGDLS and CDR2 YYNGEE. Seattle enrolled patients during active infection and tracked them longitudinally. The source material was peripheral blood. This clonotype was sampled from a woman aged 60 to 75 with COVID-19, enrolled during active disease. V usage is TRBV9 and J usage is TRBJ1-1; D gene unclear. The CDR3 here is CASSVEISGIGNTEAFF. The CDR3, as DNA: TGTGCCAGCAGCGTAGAGATATCGGGTATCGGGAACACTGAAGCTTTCTTT.